Presented here are 10 T cell receptor beta chains from one specimen sequenced in a study of T cell changes during pregnancy in multiple sclerosis. Assay: immunoSEQ multiplex PCR; the TCRdb copy retains only in-frame clones and omits some. Here the sample spans tens of thousands of clones, about 94% being singletons. The material was CD8+ T cells from peripheral blood mononuclear cells, obtained in the first trimester of pregnancy. Receptor source: a female donor with multiple sclerosis, enrolled in a pregnancy study.

The chain carries TRBV11-1 and TRBJ2-7; no definite D call. CDR3 size: 13 residues. Trimming stripped 1 base from V and 5 bases from J, with 9 bases between. CDR1 is SGHAT and CDR2 is FQDESV in the germline V gene (reference sequence). The CDR3: CASSLGSPDEQYF. CDR3 DNA sequence: TGTGCCAGCAGCTTAGGATCGCCAGACGAGCAGTACTTC.

The chain uses TRBV10-3 and TRBJ2-2, with TRBD1 matching over 8 bases. The germline V gene has CDR1 ENHRY and CDR2 SYGVKD. The CDR3 length is 14 residues. With 4 bases clipped from V and 6 bases from J, the junction kept 4 bases outside the gene matches. CDR3 sequence (DNA): TGTGCCATCAGTGCCGGACAGGGCTCCGGGGAGCTGTTTTTT. It yields the protein CAISAGQGSGELFF.

The genes are TRBV7-6 and TRBJ2-3, with D perhaps matching TRBD2 (6 bases). Trimming cost V 4 bases and J 0 bases, with 14 bases left between them. This CDR3 has 16 amino acids. Germline assignment: CDR1 SGHVS and CDR2 FNYEAQ. The CDR3 reads CASSSWDFSSTDTQYF. CDR3 sequence (DNA): TGTGCCAGCAGCTCATGGGACTTTTCAAGCACAGATACGCAGTATTTT.

The CDR3: CASRGEGYTF. The CDR3 coding sequence is TGTGCCAGTCGCGGCGAAGGCTACACCTTC. The chain carries TRBV9 and TRBJ1-2; D is uncertain. This CDR3 has 10 amino acids. Germline assignment: CDR1 SGDLS and CDR2 YYNGEE. The V end was cut by 8 bases, the J end by 8 bases, with 10 bases between. The whole variable domain, remainder taken from reference TRBV9 and TRBJ1-2, is DSGVTQTPKHLITATGQRVTLRCSPRSGDLSVYWYQQSLDQGLQFLIQYYNGEERAKGNILERFSAQQFPDLHSELNLSSLELGDSALYFCASRGEGYTFGSGTRLTVV.

The rearrangement joins TRBV10-3 to TRBJ2-7; D might be TRBD1 (6 bases). Per germline, CDR1 ENHRY and CDR2 SYGVKD. V lost 0 bases and J 2 bases, leaving 11 bases between the germline ends. CDR3 length: 15 residues. The CDR3 DNA reads as TGTGCCATCAGTGAGTCGACAGGCGCGGCCTACGAGCAGTACTTC. Amino acid sequence: CAISESTGAAYEQYF.

V usage is TRBV30 and J usage is TRBJ2-5; weak D call: TRBD2 (6 bases). Germline CDR1 is GTSNPN and CDR2 is SVGIG (reference sequence). V lost 5 bases to trimming and J lost 0 bases, with 7 bases between them. The CDR3 sequence is 12 residues long. In nucleotides, the CDR3 is TGTGCCTGGGGGGACTACCAAGAGACCCAGTACTTC. As protein: CAWGDYQETQYF. The variable domain in full, with the rest retrieved from reference TRBV30 and TRBJ2-5, is SQTIHQWPATLVQPVGSPLSLECTVEGTSNPNLYWYRQAAGRGLQLLFYSVGIGQISSEVPQNLSASRPQDRQFILSSKKLLLSDSGFYLCAWGDYQETQYFGPGTRLLVL.

The chain links TRBV28 to TRBJ2-1, with a weak D call TRBD2 (5 bases). Germline lookup yields CDR1 MDHEN and CDR2 SYDVKM. Trimming shortened V by 3 bases and J by 5 bases, and 11 bases separated the two germline ends. The CDR3 contains 14 residues. CDR3: CASSFPYGNNEQFF. In DNA, the CDR3 is TGTGCCAGCAGTTTTCCTTACGGGAACAATGAGCAGTTCTTC.

V is TRBV7-7 and J is TRBJ2-2, with a possible D match to TRBD2 (6 bases). The length of the CDR3 is 16 residues. The germline V and J ends were trimmed by 0 bases and 0 bases, with 8 bases remaining between them. Per germline, CDR1 SSHAT and CDR2 FNYEAQ (reference sequence). Here the CDR3 reads CASSLALAPNTGELFF. The CDR3 DNA sequence: TGTGCCAGCAGCTTAGCGCTAGCGCCGAACACCGGGGAGCTGTTTTTT.

This chain links TRBV10-2 with TRBJ2-7; possible D gene TRBD2, 6 bases. Trimming shortened V by 2 bases and J by 6 bases, and 20 bases separated the two germline ends. Germline loops: CDR1 WSHSY, CDR2 SAAADI. The CDR3 extends over 16 amino acids. CDR3: CASSELHGGTPIEQYF. The CDR3 coding sequence is TGCGCCAGCAGTGAGCTTCACGGTGGGACTCCAATCGAGCAGTACTTC.

The chain joins TRBV4-1 to TRBJ2-2; 8 nucleotides align to TRBD1. CDR1 MGHRA and CDR2 YSYEKL come from the germline V gene. This CDR3 is built from 17 residues. The trim removed 0 bases at V and 7 bases at J, leaving 10 bases unmatched. The CDR3 region has the DNA TGCGCCAGCAGCCAAGATCGCCGGACAGGGTCGAACGGGGAGCTGTTTTTT. Amino acid sequence: CASSQDRRTGSNGELFF.